Following are 4 T cell receptor beta chains from one sample sequenced in a study of blood T cell repertoires in COVID-19. Libraries were prepared by immunoSEQ multiplex PCR; TCRdb keeps only in-frame clonotypes and omits some of them. The top ten hold 1.9% of the sample, which has over 250,000 clones, roughly 86% seen once. Sequenced input: PBMCs or T cells enriched from blood (not recorded which). These receptors came from a woman aged 60-70 years who had recovered from COVID-19.

The gene calls are TRBV15 and TRBJ2-3, with TRBD2 matching 9 bases. Germline CDR1 LNHNV, CDR2 YYDKDF (reference sequence). V was clipped by 0 bases and J by 5 bases; unmatched bases: 6. The CDR3 is made up of 16 amino acids. The CDR3 nucleotides are TGTGCCACCAGCAGAGATTCGGCGGGAGGGAGAGATACGCAGTATTTT. Translation: CATSRDSAGGRDTQYF.

This chain connects TRBV18 to TRBJ1-2; possibly TRBD1 for D (6 bases). This CDR3 is 14 amino acids long. The V gene lost 6 bases and the J gene lost 8 bases, with 19 bases spanning the gap. CDR1 KGHSH and CDR2 LQKENI come from the germline V gene. CDR3 protein: CASSPGRGLEGYTF. CDR3 DNA sequence: TGTGCCAGCTCCCCCGGTAGGGGGTTGGAGGGCTACACCTTC.

This chain links TRBV19 with TRBJ2-5; TRBD2 might be the D (6 bases). Germline V gene data show CDR1 as LNHDA and CDR2 as SQIVND (reference sequence). V dropped 0 bases and J dropped 5 bases, with 13 bases sitting between them. The CDR3 sequence is 15 residues long. The CDR3 reads CASSIDQRGGETQYF. CDR3 bases: TGTGCCAGTAGTATAGATCAGAGGGGAGGTGAGACCCAGTACTTC.

The CDR3 here is CASSLHLAGVGEQFF. CDR3 coding DNA: TGTGCCAGCAGCTTACATTTAGCGGGGGTGGGTGAGCAGTTCTTC. V and J are TRBV3-1 (or the pseudogene TRBV3-2) and TRBJ2-1; 9 bases fit TRBD2. This CDR3 has 15 residues. With 5 bases clipped from V and 9 bases from J, the junction kept 11 bases outside the gene matches. The germline V gene encodes CDR1 LGHDT and CDR2 YNNKEL (reference sequence).